The subject of this entry is one T cell receptor beta chain. Its antigen target is currently unknown. No base-level quality is on record; no much larger clone is a single base apart. V and J are trimmed by 3 bases and 3 bases, and the gene matches miss 5 bases of the junction. Its CDR3 holds 17 amino acids, cysteine through phenylalanine. Only the CDR3 DNA stays, 51 bases, in frame from base 1. For CDR1 and CDR2, the germline V gene lists KGHSH and LQKENI. This record belongs to a study of blood T cell repertoires in COVID-19 (TCRdb year 2020). Some background on the complete study: Collaborator samples came from the United States, Italy and Spain and covered acute and convalescent phases of COVID-19. The material from the prospective study consisted of cDNA or gDNA derived from T cells, B-cell-depleted T cells, or PBMCs. Deeply sampled blood TCRbeta repertoires from subjects exposed to, actively infected with, or recovered from COVID-19 were included in the dataset. The repertoires were released in a freely available public database meant as a resource for research on the immune response to SARS-CoV-2. The samples were drawn from two sources: the first 160 participants of the ongoing ImmuneRACE study, and over 1,000 subjects contributed by 6 global collaborators. Nearly every sample came with metadata listing a de-identified subject ID, COVID-19 status, age in years and sex. HLA class I and class II types, where available, came from metadata supplied by the sample provider rather than from assay-based typing. The full study reports these points: How much clinical and demographic metadata was included differed by source and by participant, and the metadata was provided uncurated.

At one collaborating source in Seattle, patients were enrolled during active infection and were followed longitudinally through the course of disease. Collaborating institutions collected whole blood in K2EDTA tubes following their own protocols. For TCRbeta analysis, collaborator samples were shipped as frozen whole blood, as isolated PBMCs, or as DNA extracted from either sample type. The immunoSEQ Assay, a bias-controlled multiplex PCR, was used to amplify TCRbeta CDR3 regions from genomic DNA. As for the original processing: Nucleated cell counts per sample were estimated from amplification of reference gene primers within the assay. To quantify the absolute abundance of each unique TCRbeta CDR3 rearrangement, sequence reads were collapsed and filtered. For each sample, productive Simpson clonality was calculated as the square root of Simpson's diversity index over productive rearrangements. Drawn from immuneACCESS, this table holds only the in-frame rearrangements with V and J called that TCRdb kept. Clones are partly lost; checked studies trace under half to an unresolved V gene and leave the rest unexplained. The DNA gave D and trimming, while V, J and clone size come from that table. For this sample the table gives about 310,000 clones, of which roughly 88% were detected only once. The ten largest make up roughly 2.8% of the sample.

Sample: peripheral blood. The chain links TRBV18 with TRBJ2-3; 14 bases in the junction line up with TRBD2. This clonotype was sampled from a woman aged 30 to 39 with COVID-19, enrolled during active disease. The sequenced DNA is TGTGCCAGCTCACCGAGACTAGCGGGAGGGTTGACAGATACGCAGTATTTT. Its translation is CASSPRLAGGLTDTQYF.